Following are 28 T cell receptor beta chains from one sample sequenced in a study of blood T cell repertoires in COVID-19 (dated by TCRdb to 2018 to 2021). Receptor amplification or capture employed the immunoSEQ multiplex PCR assay. TCRdb's version of the immuneACCESS table is confined to in-frame rearrangements and falls short of the full clone set. An unresolved V gene accounts for under half of the shortfall where checked; the remainder is of unknown origin. This sample comprises about 380,000 clones, around 89% of them detected only once. The leading ten clones occupy more than 1% of the sample. The sample comprised PBMCs or T cells enriched from blood (not recorded which). The receptors shown here come from a woman under 30 who had recovered from COVID-19.

The rearrangement joins TRBV6-2 or TRBV6-3 to TRBJ2-3; D gene unclear. V shed 5 bases and J shed 2 bases, with 8 bases lying between them. Germline CDR1 MNHEY, CDR2 SVGEGT. The CDR3 has 13 amino acids. The CDR3 DNA sequence: TGTGCCAGCAGTCGCAGTAACACAGATACGCAGTATTTT. Its protein product is CASSRSNTDTQYF.

V and J are TRBV6-5 and TRBJ1-2, with D possibly matching TRBD1 (5 bases). Trimming removed 2 bases from V and 9 bases from J, with 13 bases in between. Germline lookup yields CDR1 MNHEY and CDR2 SVGAGI. This CDR3 spans 13 amino acids. CDR3 sequence reads: CASSYGAGFSYTF. The CDR3 bases are TGTGCCAGCAGTTACGGGGCAGGTTTTAGCTACACCTTC.

The chain links TRBV10-3 to TRBJ1-6; possible D gene TRBD1, 6 bases. Between the trimmed V and J ends, which lost 4 bases and 6 bases, there was a span of 16 bases. This CDR3 is 16 amino acids long. Germline CDR1 is ENHRY and CDR2 is SYGVKD. The CDR3 sequence is CAISGVTGESNSPLHF. CDR3 bases: TGTGCCATCAGTGGGGTGACAGGAGAGAGTAATTCACCCCTCCACTTT.

The gene calls are TRBV30 and TRBJ2-3; 7 positions match TRBD2. The CDR3 is 16 residues long. J was trimmed by 1 base and V by 2 bases; bases with no gene match: 9. CDR1 GTSNPN and CDR2 SVGIG come from the germline V gene (reference sequence). The CDR3 loop reads CAWSSGGGGGTDTQYF. The DNA of the CDR3 is TGTGCCTGGAGTTCTGGCGGGGGAGGCGGCACAGATACGCAGTATTTT.

This chain uses TRBV6-5 with TRBJ2-3; D uncertain. Looked up from germline, CDR1 is MNHEY and CDR2 is SVGAGI. Deletions cut 0 bases from V and 5 bases from J, with 6 bases between. CDR3 length equals 13 residues. The CDR3 is CASSYSEKDTQYF. The CDR3 coding sequence is TGTGCCAGCAGTTACTCGGAGAAAGATACGCAGTATTTT.

This clone turned up a few times. The chain employs TRBV15 and TRBJ1-2; 7 nucleotides agree with TRBD1. The trim removed 0 bases at V and 1 base at J, leaving 14 bases unmatched. This CDR3 has 19 amino acids. Per germline, CDR1 LNHNV and CDR2 YYDKDF (reference sequence). CDR3 loop: CATSRDRPRGALGNYGYTF. The CDR3 DNA is TGTGCCACCAGCAGAGATAGGCCCAGGGGGGCCCTGGGTAACTATGGCTACACCTTC.

This chain connects TRBV6-5 to TRBJ2-7; D is possibly TRBD2 (6 bases). The V gene lost 3 bases and the J gene lost 0 bases, with 15 bases spanning the gap. The CDR3 totals 16 residues. Germline values: CDR1 MNHEY, CDR2 SVGAGI. CDR3 protein: CASSYGGRTGSYEQYF. The CDR3 nucleotides read TGTGCCAGCAGTTATGGGGGGAGGACGGGCTCCTACGAGCAGTACTTC.

The genes are TRBV2 and TRBJ2-5; the D gene is possibly TRBD2 (6 bases). Deletions cut 4 bases from V and 5 bases from J, with 14 bases between. CDR1 and CDR2 (germline): SNHLY, FYNNEI. The CDR3 spans 14 residues. Written as DNA, the CDR3 is TGTGCCAGCAGTGGCAGGTTGGGGAGGGAGACCCAGTACTTC. Protein product: CASSGRLGRETQYF.

This chain joins TRBV10-3 and TRBJ2-6; D gene ambiguous. Trimming stripped 0 bases from V and 0 bases from J, with 12 bases between. From germline, CDR1 is ENHRY and CDR2 SYGVKD. This CDR3 is built from 18 residues. The CDR3 nucleotides are TGTGCCATCAGTGAGTCGCCAGGAAAATTCTCTGGGGCCAACGTCCTGACTTTC. Translating gives CAISESPGKFSGANVLTF.

In its sample, this clone was seen once. The chain employs TRBV5-6 and TRBJ1-5, with D possibly being TRBD1 (5 bases). Germline CDR1 is SGHDT and CDR2 is YYEEEE. The CDR3 has 14 amino acids. Trimming left V 4 bases short and J 6 bases short, with 14 bases between. This CDR3 reads CASSRQGRSQPQHF. DNA for the CDR3: TGTGCCAGCAGCCGTCAGGGTCGGAGTCAGCCCCAGCATTTT.

This clone was found a few times. The gene calls are TRBV4-1 and TRBJ1-2, with D perhaps matching TRBD1 (5 bases). The CDR3 length is 14 residues. Germline CDR1 is MGHRA and CDR2 is YSYEKL. The V gene lost 3 bases and the J gene lost 8 bases, with 16 bases spanning the gap. CDR3 amino acids: CASSHITGGAGYTF. In nucleotides, the CDR3 is TGCGCCAGCAGCCACATAACAGGTGGGGCAGGCTACACCTTC.

This chain joins TRBV5-4 and TRBJ1-2, with D tentatively TRBD1 (5 bases). The CDR3 has 12 amino acids. Trimming stripped 0 bases from V and 7 bases from J, with 7 bases between. Per the germline V gene, CDR1 is SGHNT and CDR2 is YYREEE (reference sequence). The CDR3 is CASSLAGPGYTF. Here the CDR3 DNA reads TGTGCCAGCAGCTTGGCAGGGCCTGGCTACACCTTC. Filled out from reference TRBV5-4 and TRBJ1-2, the complete variable domain reads ETGVTQSPTHLIKTRGQQVTLRCSSQSGHNTVSWYQQALGQGPQFIFQYYREEENGRGNFPPRFSGLQFPNYSSELNVNALELDDSALYLCASSLAGPGYTFGSGTRLTVV.

This clone was recorded once. A read error may account for a junction end that differs from germline. The chain is built from TRBV28 and TRBJ1-2, with 7 bases that match TRBD1. The V gene's germline CDR1 is MDHEN and CDR2 SYDVKM. This CDR3 comprises 12 residues. DNA for the CDR3: TGTGCCAGCAGTTTATGGGAGACAGGGACGATCTTC. Amino acid sequence: CASSLWETGTIF.

This clone has only a few counts. The rearrangement joins TRBV5-4 to TRBJ1-2, with unresolved D. V gave up 4 bases and J gave up 4 bases, with 14 bases separating them. The CDR3 length is 14 residues. Looked up from germline, CDR1 is SGHNT and CDR2 is YYREEE (reference sequence). The CDR3 DNA sequence: TGTGCCAGCAGCCCTAGGAGGGTTGGCTATGGCTACACCTTC. Translating it yields CASSPRRVGYGYTF.

The chain recombines TRBV19 with TRBJ1-4, with 7 bases identical to TRBD1. The junction had 8 bases not matched to a gene; V was cut back by 5 bases and J by 8 bases. The CDR3 runs 14 residues. Germline assignment: CDR1 LNHDA and CDR2 SQIVND (reference sequence). The CDR3 loop is CASSVDRVGEKLFF. In nucleotides, the CDR3 is TGTGCCAGTAGTGTCGACAGGGTCGGGGAAAAACTGTTTTTT.

V gene TRBV30 combines with J gene TRBJ1-2; D may be TRBD1 (6 bases). Between the trimmed V and J ends, which lost 2 bases and 7 bases, there was a span of 17 bases. CDR1 is GTSNPN, CDR2 SVGIG, per germline (reference sequence). The CDR3 spans 14 residues. The CDR3 loop is CAWSLGTPEIGYTF. DNA of the CDR3: TGTGCCTGGAGTCTAGGGACACCGGAGATTGGCTACACCTTC.

The V call is TRBV15, the J call TRBJ2-7; 7 bases are shared with TRBD2. Per the germline V gene, CDR1 is LNHNV and CDR2 is YYDKDF (reference sequence). The V segment lost 5 bases and the J segment 3 bases; nucleotides outside the gene matches: 10. This CDR3 contains 15 residues. For the CDR3, the DNA is TGTGCCACCAGCGGGGGGAGGGGCGCTGGCTACGAGCAGTACTTC. This gives the protein CATSGGRGAGYEQYF.

The genes are TRBV11-2 and TRBJ2-7; 7 positions match TRBD2. The germline gives CDR1 SGHAT, CDR2 FQNNGV. The V and J ends lost 1 base and 5 bases, in that order; junction bases with no gene match: 8. This CDR3 spans 15 amino acids. The CDR3 loop reads CASSLGLADTNEQYF. In DNA, the CDR3 is TGTGCCAGCAGCTTAGGACTAGCCGATACTAACGAGCAGTACTTC. Together with reference TRBV11-2 and TRBJ2-7, the CDR3 gives the full variable domain: EAGVAQSPRYKIIEKRQSVAFWCNPISGHATLYWYQQILGQGPKLLIQFQNNGVVDDSQLPKDRFSAERLKGVDSTLKIQPAKLEDSAVYLCASSLGLADTNEQYFGPGTRLTVT.

This clone was picked up a small number of times. The rearrangement joins TRBV30 to TRBJ2-7, with a weak D call TRBD1 (6 bases). The V gene lost 1 base and the J gene lost 4 bases, with 17 bases spanning the gap. Germline-derived CDR1 and CDR2 are GTSNPN and SVGIG (reference sequence). This CDR3 is 15 amino acids long. The CDR3 loop reads CAWSDLGGRSYEQYF. CDR3 coding DNA: TGTGCCTGGAGTGACCTAGGGGGAAGGTCTTACGAGCAGTACTTC.

V gene TRBV7-9 combines with J gene TRBJ1-6; D gene uncertain. CDR1 SEHNR and CDR2 FQNEAQ come from the germline V gene (reference sequence). The CDR3 spans 18 residues. V gave up 2 bases and J gave up 0 bases, with 14 bases separating them. The CDR3 DNA reads TGTGCCAGCAGCTTAAGGTCGGCGGTTAGCTCCTATAATTCACCCCTCCACTTT. Translated: CASSLRSAVSSYNSPLHF. Complete variable domain (other parts from reference TRBV7-9 and TRBJ1-6): DTGVSQNPRHKITKRGQNVTFRCDPISEHNRLYWYRQTLGQGPEFLTYFQNEAQLEKSRLLSDRFSAERPKGSFSTLEIQRTEQGDSAMYLCASSLRSAVSSYNSPLHFGNGTRLTVT.

The rearrangement joins TRBV4-3 to TRBJ1-5; D is perhaps TRBD1 (5 bases). The V end was cut by 0 bases, the J end by 9 bases, with 15 bases between. Germline V lookup: CDR1 LGHNA, CDR2 YSLEER. The CDR3 totals 15 residues. This CDR3 is CASSQDTAFGGPQHF. In DNA, the CDR3 is TGCGCCAGCAGCCAAGATACGGCCTTCGGGGGGCCCCAGCATTTT.

The chain recombines TRBV3-1 (or the pseudogene TRBV3-2) with TRBJ2-3, with 9 bases aligning to TRBD2. Germline V gene data show CDR1 as LGHDT and CDR2 as YNNKEL (reference sequence). The CDR3 has 17 residues. V gave up 1 base and J gave up 7 bases; unmatched junction bases: 12. As DNA, the CDR3 is TGTGCCAGCAGCCAAGCTGTGTCTAGCGGGGTTCTGAATACGCAGTATTTT. It specifies CASSQAVSSGVLNTQYF.

The rearrangement joins TRBV9 to TRBJ1-1; 10 bases line up with TRBD1. In germline, CDR1 is SGDLS, CDR2 YYNGEE. The CDR3 extends over 14 amino acids. With 3 bases clipped from V and 4 bases from J, the junction kept 3 bases outside the gene matches. The CDR3 loop reads CASSEDRGVTEAFF. CDR3 DNA: TGTGCCAGCAGCGAGGACAGGGGGGTCACTGAAGCTTTCTTT.

The V call is TRBV6-5, the J call TRBJ1-4, with TRBD1 matching over 9 bases. The V gene's germline CDR1 is MNHEY and CDR2 SVGAGI. The junction had 8 bases not matched to a gene; V was cut back by 2 bases and J by 7 bases. The CDR3 covers 16 residues. The CDR3 reads CASSYLQTGGGEKLFF. Written as DNA, the CDR3 is TGTGCCAGCAGTTACCTCCAGACAGGGGGAGGTGAAAAACTGTTTTTT.

The rearrangement joins TRBV28 to TRBJ2-2; D not certain. Looked up from germline, CDR1 is MDHEN and CDR2 is SYDVKM. V shed 5 bases and J shed 1 base, with 8 bases lying between them. This CDR3 is 14 amino acids long. The CDR3 reads CASSVQMNTGELFF. CDR3 in DNA: TGTGCCAGCAGTGTACAGATGAACACCGGGGAGCTGTTTTTT.

The CDR3: CASSEMRRFPAGLFF. The CDR3 DNA follows: TGTGCCAGCAGTGAAATGCGGAGGTTCCCCGCAGGACTGTTTTTT. This chain links TRBV6-1 with TRBJ1-4; unclear D gene. The CDR3 loop spans 15 amino acids. Germline V gene lookup returns CDR1 MNHNS and CDR2 SASEGT. V lost 2 bases, J lost 13 bases, and 20 bases lay in between.

This clone was seen once. The rearrangement uses TRBV30 and TRBJ1-1, with no clear D. V lost 1 base to trimming and J lost 11 bases, with 11 bases between them. From germline, CDR1 is GTSNPN and CDR2 SVGIG (reference sequence). The CDR3 length is 11 residues. The CDR3 sequence: CAWSDWQAAFF. In DNA form, the CDR3 reads TGTGCCTGGAGTGATTGGCAAGCGGCTTTCTTT.

The rearrangement uses TRBV20-1 and TRBJ2-5, with TRBD1 matching over 9 bases. CDR1 is DFQATT and CDR2 is SNEGSKA in the germline V gene (reference sequence). This CDR3 has 14 residues. V lost 3 bases to trimming and J lost 8 bases; unmatched junction nucleotides: 10. The CDR3 sequence: CSASSGTGRNTQYF. The CDR3 DNA reads as TGCAGTGCTAGTTCCGGGACAGGGAGGAATACCCAGTACTTC.